This T cell receptor (beta chain) is from a study of CD8 T cells in Susac syndrome. CD8+ and CD4+ blood T cells underwent TCR beta sequencing. The CD8+ and CD4+ T cells were isolated magnetically using a negative isolation approach, whereas the TEMRA cells were enriched by FACS. Worth noting for this clonotype: Its antigen is unidentified.

cDNA came from 0.5 to 1 ug RNA primed by random hexamers. Across 54 Vbeta and 13 Jbeta, immunoSEQ multiplex PCR amplified TCR beta CDR3. TCRdb passed the immunoSEQ multiplex PCR reads through MiXCR, listing each CDR3 protein once. The repertoire holds around 190,000 distinct CDR3 sequences, with approximately 95% as singletons. Study findings and constraints: As the study acknowledged, the number of individuals who were part of its TCR sequencing and HLA analysis was relatively small.

The CDR3 length is 15 residues. Germline loops: CDR1 DFQATT, CDR2 SNEGSKA (reference sequence). J lost 7 bases, V lost 3 bases, and 7 bases had no gene match. The chain carries TRBV20-1 and TRBJ2-1; 12 bases are a match to TRBD2. The source of this sequence is a human donor in good health. The sequencing input was CD4+ T cells from PBMCs. As DNA, the CDR3 is TGCAGTGCTAGGACTAGCGGGAGTCCCAAAAATGAGCAGTTCTTC. Translated: CSARTSGSPKNEQFF.